A selection of T cell receptor beta chains follows, all from one sample in a study of neurological immune-mediated disorders. TCRdb re-called the 5' RACE reads through MiXCR, storing one row per CDR3 protein. This sample has tens of thousands of distinct CDR3 sequences, with nearly 7.5% found just once. The sample taken for sequencing was PBMCs. All receptors derive from a woman aged 40 to 50 in good health. Both conserved end residues are trimmed from each CDR3. The order of the fields is V gene, J gene, CDR3 protein.

V gene: TRBV7-9; J gene: TRBJ2-3; CDR3 protein: ASSLPIREDTPPTDTQY
V gene: TRBV28; J gene: TRBJ2-2; CDR3 protein: ASKLTGLETGELF
V gene: TRBV5-1; J gene: TRBJ2-1; CDR3 protein: ASSSGLAGSNEQF
V gene: TRBV5-1; J gene: TRBJ2-5; CDR3 protein: ASSIQETQY
V gene: TRBV5-5; J gene: TRBJ1-5; CDR3 protein: ASSLGTNSNQPQH
V gene: TRBV7-8; J gene: TRBJ1-5; CDR3 protein: ASSPRPGGDGQPQH
V gene: TRBV4-1; J gene: TRBJ1-2; CDR3 protein: ASSQEIVGYT
V gene: TRBV7-2; J gene: TRBJ1-5; CDR3 protein: ASSLGFGNQPQH
V gene: TRBV7-8; J gene: TRBJ2-5; CDR3 protein: ASSAWTSGPQETQY
V gene: TRBV19; J gene: TRBJ1-1; CDR3 protein: ASSHQKGKAF
V gene: TRBV18; J gene: TRBJ1-2; CDR3 protein: ASSPLTGDGYT
V gene: TRBV7-9; J gene: TRBJ1-6; CDR3 protein: ASSLSGNSNSPLH
V gene: TRBV5-1; J gene: TRBJ2-4; CDR3 protein: ASSSGSNIQY
V gene: TRBV4-2; J gene: TRBJ2-3; CDR3 protein: ASSLGDSDTYTQY
V gene: TRBV6-1; J gene: TRBJ1-5; CDR3 protein: ASSESRQDPNQPQH
V gene: TRBV4-2; J gene: TRBJ1-2; CDR3 protein: ASFREGNYGYT
V gene: TRBV3-1; J gene: TRBJ2-1; CDR3 protein: ASSLRLLYNEQF
V gene: TRBV21-1; J gene: TRBJ1-5; CDR3 protein: ASNLPWAGNNQPQH
V gene: TRBV6-2/TRBV6-3; J gene: TRBJ2-2; CDR3 protein: ASSYTELAGSGELF
V gene: TRBV5-1; J gene: TRBJ2-5; CDR3 protein: ASSPFDPQETQY
V gene: TRBV11-2; J gene: TRBJ2-1; CDR3 protein: ASSLVVSGGYGEF
V gene: TRBV4-1; J gene: TRBJ1-2; CDR3 protein: ASSQDWNRGIGYT
V gene: TRBV29-1; J gene: TRBJ1-1; CDR3 protein: SARGLTEAF
V gene: TRBV13; J gene: TRBJ1-4; CDR3 protein: ASSTSNEKLF
V gene: TRBV28; J gene: TRBJ2-7; CDR3 protein: ASSSSASSYEQY
V gene: TRBV12-3/TRBV12-4; J gene: TRBJ2-7; CDR3 protein: ASRLSGTYEQY
V gene: TRBV10-3; J gene: TRBJ1-1; CDR3 protein: AIDRGGTEAF
V gene: TRBV27; J gene: TRBJ1-5; CDR3 protein: ASSFGVWDQPQH
V gene: TRBV9; J gene: TRBJ1-1; CDR3 protein: ASSAGLLNTEAF
V gene: TRBV5-1; J gene: TRBJ2-5; CDR3 protein: ASSPSLQETQY
V gene: TRBV4-1; J gene: TRBJ1-5; CDR3 protein: ASSQDGPQH
V gene: TRBV20-1; J gene: TRBJ1-2; CDR3 protein: SSYVTLNYGYT